These T cell receptor beta chains were read from a single sample in a study of PD-1 blockade in mismatch repair-deficient tumors. Sequenced by immunoSEQ multiplex PCR; TCRdb stores in-frame clones only, minus some. The sample has some 130,000 clones; about 90% are singletons. Sample: peripheral blood, taken just under 74 weeks after starting pembrolizumab. These receptors were taken from an adult with mismatch repair-deficient cancer. The CDR3 runs from the conserved cysteine through the conserved F or W. The D gene is left open where the match is weak. Not all rows give a size; the values are once, few, many and, for expanded clones, a class.

d_call,j_call,v_call,clone_size,cdr3_nt,cdr3_aa
TRBD1,TRBJ1-2,TRBV4-1,.,TGCGCCAGCAGCCAAGGGTCCAGGGGGGGCGGCTATGGCTACACCTTC,CASSQGSRGGGYGYTF
.,TRBJ2-7,TRBV27,few,TGTGCCAGCAGGGGACACAACTCCTACGAGCAGTACTTC,CASRGHNSYEQYF
.,TRBJ2-7,TRBV21-1,.,TGTGCCAGCAGCAAAGAGAGCTACGGGACAGCAACCTACGAGCAGTACTTC,CASSKESYGTATYEQYF
.,TRBJ2-2,TRBV7-9,.,TGTGCCAGCAGATCCCTTGCCGGGGAGCTGTTTTTT,CASRSLAGELFF
TRBD2,TRBJ2-5,TRBV9,.,TGTGCCAGCAGCGCAGACGGGGGAGGGCAAGAGACCCAGTACTTC,CASSADGGGQETQYF
.,TRBJ1-1,TRBV7-8,few,TGTGCCAGCAGCTCAGGGAGCAGGTTGTCTGAAGCTTTCTTT,CASSSGSRLSEAFF
TRBD2,TRBJ2-1,TRBV2,.,TGTGCCAGCAGTGAACAGCTAGCGGGAGCCCTCTCCTACAATGAGCAGTTCTTC,CASSEQLAGALSYNEQFF
.,TRBJ2-2,TRBV28,.,TGTGCCAGCAGCTCAGGACAAACTTACACCGGGGAGCTGTTTTTT,CASSSGQTYTGELFF
TRBD1,TRBJ2-7,TRBV11-2,.,TGTGCCAGCAGGTACAGGGGCGTTTTTTCTTACGAGCAGTACTTC,CASRYRGVFSYEQYF
TRBD1,TRBJ1-2,TRBV11-3,.,TGTGCCAGCAGCTCGACAGGGAAGAACTATGGCTACACCTTC,CASSSTGKNYGYTF
.,TRBJ2-7,TRBV10-2,.,TGCGCCAGCAACAGCAACAGGGGAGGGGACTTCTACGAGCAGTACTTC,CASNSNRGGDFYEQYF
TRBD1,TRBJ2-7,TRBV27,.,TGTGCCAGCAGTCCCTCGACAGGGTTGTTGAACTACGAGCAGTACTTC,CASSPSTGLLNYEQYF
.,TRBJ2-2,TRBV2,few,TGTGCCAGTACAACGCGGAACACCGGGGAGCTGTTTTTT,CASTTRNTGELFF
.,TRBJ2-7,TRBV5-1,few,TGCGCCAGCAGCTTGGCTGGGGACGAGCAGTACTTC,CASSLAGDEQYF
.,TRBJ1-1,TRBV27,once,TGTGCCAGCATTTCCTCTTGGGGACGAGTAGGCACTGAAGCTTTCTTT,CASISSWGRVGTEAFF
.,TRBJ2-7,TRBV5-1,once,TGCGCCAGCAGCTTGGATGTGGTGCTTGATTCCCCCTACGAGCAGTACTTC,CASSLDVVLDSPYEQYF
TRBD1,TRBJ2-7,TRBV14,.,TGTGCCAGCAGCGATACAGGGGGAGTTCCCTACGAGCAGTACTTC,CASSDTGGVPYEQYF
TRBD2,TRBJ2-1,TRBV29-1,.,TGCAGCGTTGAAGGGGCTAGCGGGAGTTCCAATGAGCAGTTCTTC,CSVEGASGSSNEQFF
.,TRBJ1-1,TRBV11-2,once,TGTGCCAGCAGCTTAGGTCACCCGAACACTGAAGCTTTCTTT,CASSLGHPNTEAFF
.,TRBJ1-3,TRBV6-6,.,TGTGCCAGCCAAATCAGGGAGGACTCTGGAAACACCATATATTTT,CASQIREDSGNTIYF
TRBD1,TRBJ2-7,TRBV29-1,.,TGCAGCGTTGCCCTTAGACAGGGTTCCTACGAGCAGTACTTC,CSVALRQGSYEQYF
.,TRBJ1-1,TRBV18,.,TGTGCCAGCTCACCCGACCCCCACGAGGTGAACACTGAAGCTTTCTTT,CASSPDPHEVNTEAFF
TRBD1,TRBJ2-1,TRBV9,.,TGTGCCAGCAGCGTATGGCCCCCAAATCCGGACAGGGCCTCCTACAATGAGCAGTTCTTC,CASSVWPPNPDRASYNEQFF
TRBD1,TRBJ1-1,TRBV28,once,TGTGCCAGCAGTTTTTGGCAGGGGGGGAACACTGAAGCTTTCTTT,CASSFWQGGNTEAFF
.,TRBJ2-3,TRBV4-1,.,TGCGCCAGCAGCCGAGAAGGCCCCCCAGGCCCAGATACGCAGTATTTT,CASSREGPPGPDTQYF
.,TRBJ1-1,TRBV6-5,.,TGTGCCAGCAGTTACTCGGGGGGCGGTGAAGCTTTCTTT,CASSYSGGGEAFF
TRBD1,TRBJ2-7,TRBV7-6,.,TGTGCCAGCAGCGACGGGACAGGTGGGACCTACGAGCAGTACTTC,CASSDGTGGTYEQYF
TRBD1,TRBJ2-7,TRBV30,.,TGTGCCTGGAACAGGGGCCACCCCTACGAGCAGTACTTC,CAWNRGHPYEQYF
TRBD1,TRBJ1-2,TRBV9,.,TGTGCCAGCAGCGCGTGGGACAGCCCTAACTATGGCTACACCTTC,CASSAWDSPNYGYTF
.,TRBJ2-2,TRBV4-2,.,TGTGCCAGCAGCCAGGGGGGACTTAACACCGGGGAGCTGTTTTTT,CASSQGGLNTGELFF
.,TRBJ2-7,TRBV19,once,TGTGCCAGTAGTATCGGGGTCGCCTACGAGCAGTACTTC,CASSIGVAYEQYF
.,TRBJ2-2,TRBV29-1,.,TGCAGCGTCAGGGTTTCCGGGGAGCTGTTTTTT,CSVRVSGELFF
TRBD2,TRBJ2-1,TRBV6-5,.,TGTGCCAGCACCACCGTAGCGGGCGCTTACAATGAGCAGTTCTTC,CASTTVAGAYNEQFF
.,TRBJ2-1,TRBV19,once,TGTGCCAGTAGTGGAAATGGTCATGAGCAGTTCTTC,CASSGNGHEQFF
.,TRBJ1-4,TRBV6-5,.,TGTGCCAGCAGTTACTCGGTCACAGGAGGTGAAAAACTGTTTTTT,CASSYSVTGGEKLFF
.,TRBJ1-2,TRBV10-3,once,TGTGCCATCAGTGAGTCTGAGGGTTTGCAGGGCTACACCTTC,CAISESEGLQGYTF
.,TRBJ1-5,TRBV19,.,TGTGCCAGTAGTAGCCGGGACACTAATCAGCCCCAGCATTTT,CASSSRDTNQPQHF
.,TRBJ1-2,TRBV4-1,few,TGCGCCAGCAGCCAAGCGTCAGGGAACTATGGCTACACCTTC,CASSQASGNYGYTF
.,TRBJ2-1,TRBV7-6,.,TGTGCCAGCAGTCCAGGACGAGACAATGAGCAGTTCTTC,CASSPGRDNEQFF
TRBD2,TRBJ2-5,TRBV5-1,.,TGCGCCAGCAGCCACATAGCGGGGCCCCAAGAGACCCAGTACTTC,CASSHIAGPQETQYF
.,TRBJ1-1,TRBV5-4,.,TGTGCCAGCAGCTTGGGGGTGGGGAACACTGAAGCTTTCTTT,CASSLGVGNTEAFF
TRBD2,TRBJ2-3,TRBV4-1,.,TGCGCCAGCAGCCAAGAAAGACCAGCGGGAGGCCAAACAGATACGCAGTATTTT,CASSQERPAGGQTDTQYF
TRBD2,TRBJ2-1,TRBV6-6,.,TGTGCCAGCAGTTATTTAGGGACTAGAAGGAATGAGCAGTTCTTC,CASSYLGTRRNEQFF
TRBD2,TRBJ2-3,TRBV12-5,.,TGTGCTAGTGGTGTACTAGCGGGAGTAAGAAATACGCAGTATTTT,CASGVLAGVRNTQYF
TRBD2,TRBJ2-3,TRBV27,.,TGTGCCAGCCGATGGAGGGGAGGGAATACGCAGTATTTT,CASRWRGGNTQYF
TRBD2,TRBJ2-1,TRBV7-4,once,TGTGCCAGCAGCTCACCCCTTCTAGCGGGATCCTCCTACAATGAGCAGTTCTTC,CASSSPLLAGSSYNEQFF
TRBD2,TRBJ2-1,TRBV7-2,.,TGTGCCAGCAGCTTAGCCGGACTAGCGGTTAATGAGCAGTTCTTC,CASSLAGLAVNEQFF
.,TRBJ2-7,TRBV7-6,.,TGTGCCAGCAGCTTAGAACAGGGCACCTACGAGCAGTACTTC,CASSLEQGTYEQYF
.,TRBJ2-2,TRBV4-2,.,TGTGCCAGCAGCCCCAGCCAATCAAGCGGAACCGGGGAGCTGTTTTTT,CASSPSQSSGTGELFF
.,TRBJ2-1,TRBV5-1,few,TGCGCCAGCAGCTTGAGGGTTGACAATGAGCAGTTCTTC,CASSLRVDNEQFF
TRBD2,TRBJ2-5,TRBV7-9,.,TGTGCCAGCAGCCAACCGGGACTAGCGGGAGTCCTGCCGAGGGCCCAGTACTTC,CASSQPGLAGVLPRAQYF